The clone carrying this T cell receptor beta chain was found a few times. The antigen is undetermined. From 5'RACE with constant-segment primers came TCR alpha and TCR beta cDNA libraries that carried sample barcodes and UMIs. Via MiXCR, TCRdb re-called the 5' RACE reads, giving one row per CDR3 protein. The data hold about 200,000 distinct CDR3 sequences, with around 18% observed a single time. V shed 2 bases and J shed 2 bases, with 13 bases lying between them. This CDR3 has 15 amino acids. Germline CDR1 LGHNA, CDR2 YSLEER. These data are taken from a study of T-cell memory formation after mild COVID-19. General study points: In pre-infection memory, a portion of responding clones appeared, which suggested that cross-reactive memory joined. CD4/CD8 balance held among clones contracting day 15 to 85, and later expanders leaned CD4+.

Input material: PBMCs or a T cell subset sorted from them (not recorded which). The receptor comes from an adult woman who had mild COVID-19 (a few samples of this study predate the infection). Cell type and time point are not known. This chain joins TRBV4-3 and TRBJ2-7, with D hard to call. CDR3 region: CASSQRQGKAYEQYF. DNA for the CDR3: TGCGCCAGCAGCCAAAGACAAGGGAAGGCCTACGAGCAGTACTTC.